Shown below are 27 T cell receptor beta chains from a single sample sequenced in a study of Ad26.COV2.S vaccination and SARS-CoV-2 variants. The treatment denotes: over 15 received Ad26.COV2.S at low or high dose, single or two shots; about five received placebo; per-sample allocation not given. Collection of samples fell on day 63 after the first vaccine or placebo injection. The repertoire was sequenced with immunoSEQ multiplex PCR; TCRdb's copy has only in-frame clones and lacks some. This sample has roughly 350,000 clones; more than 85% occur once, and the top ten carry roughly 5%. Source: peripheral blood, taken in a trial of Ad26.COV2.S vaccine versus placebo. Receptors originate from a person between 18 and 60 years old who received the Ad26.COV2.S COVID-19 vaccine or a placebo.

The chain employs TRBV19 and TRBJ2-1, with D hard to call. This CDR3 comprises 13 residues. Between the trimmed V and J ends, which lost 8 bases and 8 bases, there was a span of 16 bases. Per the germline V gene, CDR1 is LNHDA and CDR2 is SQIVND (reference sequence). CDR3 residues: CASRSGTGHEQFF. DNA for the CDR3: TGTGCCAGTCGATCGGGTACCGGCCATGAGCAGTTCTTC.

J is TRBJ2-7 and V is TRBV5-4, with 9 bases identical to TRBD2. The length of the CDR3 is 16 residues. The V gene end was trimmed by 0 bases and the J gene end by 5 bases; junction bases not matched to a gene: 9. Germline CDR1 SGHNT, CDR2 YYREEE (reference sequence). The DNA of the CDR3 is TGTGCCAGCAGCTTGGGACTTATAGCGGGGGTCCACGAGCAGTACTTC. Translation: CASSLGLIAGVHEQYF.

The V gene is TRBV20-1, the J gene TRBJ2-5; D unclear. Per the germline V gene, CDR1 is DFQATT and CDR2 is SNEGSKA (reference sequence). Deletions cut 1 base from V and 4 bases from J, with 4 bases between. The CDR3 has 11 amino acids. DNA for the CDR3: TGCAGTGCTAGAGTTATAGAGACCCAGTACTTC. Amino acid sequence: CSARVIETQYF.

The chain links TRBV9 to TRBJ1-5, with D possibly matching TRBD1 (5 bases). Germline V gene lookup returns CDR1 SGDLS and CDR2 YYNGEE. CDR3 length: 15 residues. The ends were cut back, 3 bases at V and 0 bases at J, with 10 bases in the middle. CDR3 nucleotides: TGTGCCAGCAGCGAGACAGCGTATAGCAATCAGCCCCAGCATTTT. It is translated as CASSETAYSNQPQHF.

This clone was seen once. The rearrangement joins TRBV6-1 to TRBJ1-1; D unclear. Per germline, CDR1 MNHNS and CDR2 SASEGT. V lost 3 bases and J 1 base, leaving 9 bases between the germline ends. The CDR3 consists of 14 residues. The CDR3 DNA follows: TGTGCCAGCAGTGACGGGGAATGGAACACTGAAGCTTTCTTT. Amino acid sequence: CASSDGEWNTEAFF.

The chain has TRBV27 and TRBJ1-1, with D tentatively TRBD1 (5 bases). V lost 3 bases, J lost 5 bases, and 19 bases lay in between. Germline lookup yields CDR1 MNHEY and CDR2 SMNVEV (reference sequence). The CDR3 has 16 residues. This chain's CDR3 is CASSFWGRQGRTEAFF. CDR3 sequence (DNA): TGTGCCAGCAGTTTTTGGGGCCGTCAGGGACGAACTGAAGCTTTCTTT.

V usage is TRBV7-8 and J usage is TRBJ1-1; TRBD1 aligns across 7 bases. Germline V gives CDR1 SGHVS, CDR2 FQNEAQ. This CDR3 comprises 15 residues. V was pared by 3 bases and J by 2 bases, with 6 bases of the junction left unmatched. CDR3 amino acids: CASSFRGGLNTEAFF. CDR3 in DNA: TGTGCCAGCAGCTTCAGGGGGGGGCTAAACACTGAAGCTTTCTTT.

V is TRBV14 and J is TRBJ2-7; D might be TRBD1 (6 bases). The germline V gene has CDR1 SGHDN and CDR2 FVKESK. V lost 4 bases and J 6 bases, leaving 16 bases between the germline ends. This CDR3 has 14 amino acids. This chain's CDR3 is CASSPRAGAPEQYF. Here the CDR3 DNA reads TGTGCCAGCAGCCCCCGAGCAGGGGCCCCCGAGCAGTACTTC.

The chain is built from TRBV30 and TRBJ1-6; tentatively, D is TRBD1 (6 bases). This CDR3 comprises 15 residues. Germline lookup yields CDR1 GTSNPN and CDR2 SVGIG (reference sequence). In DNA form, the CDR3 reads TGTGCGACAAGGACAGCGACGTCCTATAATTCACCCCTCCACTTT. Amino acids: CATRTATSYNSPLHF.

CDR3 in amino acids: CASSPEISNTEAFF. The CDR3 DNA reads TGTGCCAGCAGTCCCGAGATCTCAAACACTGAAGCTTTCTTT. This rearrangement joins TRBV3-1 (or the pseudogene TRBV3-2) to TRBJ1-1; D unclear. The CDR3 spans 14 residues. The germline gives CDR1 LGHDT, CDR2 YNNKEL (reference sequence). Between the trimmed V and J ends, which lost 6 bases and 2 bases, there was a span of 13 bases.

The V and J genes are TRBV19 and TRBJ1-5, with D possibly being TRBD1 (5 bases). CDR3 length equals 15 residues. Germline values: CDR1 LNHDA, CDR2 SQIVND (reference sequence). V lost 2 bases to trimming and J lost 5 bases, with 13 bases between them. CDR3: CASSITWGGDQPQHF. CDR3 sequence (DNA): TGTGCCAGTAGTATAACATGGGGGGGAGATCAGCCCCAGCATTTT.

The chain recombines TRBV15 with TRBJ1-4; TRBD1 aligns across 8 bases. The CDR3 is made up of 14 amino acids. The trim removed 3 bases at V and 8 bases at J, leaving 5 bases unmatched. The germline V gene encodes CDR1 LNHNV and CDR2 YYDKDF (reference sequence). The CDR3 region is CATSRDRAGEKLFF. The CDR3 bases are TGTGCCACCAGCAGGGACAGGGCAGGAGAAAAACTGTTTTTT.

The J gene is TRBJ2-2, the V gene TRBV6-5, with D maybe TRBD1 (6 bases). The V end lost 2 bases, the J end lost 0 bases, and 10 bases lay between the germline ends. The CDR3 consists of 16 residues. In germline, CDR1 is MNHEY, CDR2 SVGAGI. CDR3 sequence: CASSYAGQSNTGELFF. As DNA, the CDR3 is TGTGCCAGCAGTTACGCCGGACAGTCGAACACCGGGGAGCTGTTTTTT.

The chain joins TRBV19 to TRBJ2-5; D is unresolved. The germline CDR1 and CDR2 sequences are LNHDA and SQIVND (reference sequence). This CDR3 comprises 14 residues. Trimming removed 5 bases at V and 1 base at J, with 11 bases between. The CDR3 DNA follows: TGTGCCAGTAGTGTCAGGCATACCCAAGAGACCCAGTACTTC. This encodes CASSVRHTQETQYF. Supplemented by reference TRBV19 and TRBJ2-5, the full variable domain reads DGGITQSPKYLFRKEGQNVTLSCEQNLNHDAMYWYRQDPGQGLRLIYYSQIVNDFQKGDIAEGYSVSREKKESFPLTVTSAQKNPTAFYLCASSVRHTQETQYFGPGTRLLVL.

The table lists this clone with a count of one. The chain links TRBV18 to TRBJ1-1; no clear D gene. The CDR3 has 13 residues. In germline, CDR1 is KGHSH, CDR2 LQKENI. Trimming stripped 4 bases from V and 1 base from J, with 7 bases between. CDR3 sequence reads: CASSQAGNTEAFF. The CDR3 nucleotides read TGTGCCAGCTCACAGGCGGGGAACACTGAAGCTTTCTTT.

This clone was counted once. The chain employs TRBV3-1 (or the pseudogene TRBV3-2) and TRBJ2-7, with 9 bases that match TRBD2. The CDR3 loop spans 17 amino acids. CDR1 and CDR2 from the germline V gene are LGHDT and YNNKEL (reference sequence). Trimming removed 0 bases from V and 6 bases from J; junction bases left unmatched: 12. The DNA of the CDR3 is TGTGCCAGCAGCCAAGATTGGGTAGCGGGAGAAGTGTTCGAGCAGTACTTC. Protein sequence: CASSQDWVAGEVFEQYF.

This clone showed up just once. V is TRBV12-3 or TRBV12-4 and J is TRBJ2-7; 13 nucleotides align to TRBD2. The CDR3 extends over 13 amino acids. With V trimmed by 5 bases and J by 6 bases, 1 base remained unmatched. CDR3 residues: CASSGLAGVEQYF. The CDR3 bases are TGTGCCAGCAGTGGACTAGCGGGAGTCGAGCAGTACTTC.

The CDR3 loop reads CASSQDYENTEAFF. The CDR3 coding sequence is TGTGCCAGCAGCCAAGATTATGAAAACACTGAAGCTTTCTTT. The rearrangement joins TRBV3-1 (or the pseudogene TRBV3-2) to TRBJ1-1; D not certain. Trimming removed 0 bases at V and 2 bases at J, with 7 bases between. CDR3 size: 14 residues. CDR1 LGHDT and CDR2 YNNKEL come from the germline V gene (reference sequence).

This rearrangement joins TRBV7-8 to TRBJ1-4, with TRBD1 identical over 8 bases. Trimming removed 5 bases from V and 3 bases from J; junction bases left unmatched: 8. The germline V gene has CDR1 SGHVS and CDR2 FQNEAQ. The CDR3 contains 16 residues. For the CDR3, the DNA is TGTGCCAGCAGCCGGATTCCGGGACAGGCTAATGAAAAACTGTTTTTT. Protein: CASSRIPGQANEKLFF.

The chain joins TRBV7-2 to TRBJ2-2; unclear D gene. The V gene's germline CDR1 is SGHTA and CDR2 FQGNSA. V dropped 7 bases and J dropped 0 bases, with 6 bases sitting between them. The CDR3 extends over 13 amino acids. This CDR3 is CASILANTGELFF. CDR3 nucleotide sequence: TGTGCCAGCATCCTCGCGAACACCGGGGAGCTGTTTTTT.

As DNA, the CDR3 is TGTGCCAGCAGCTTGGGAAGCAGGGTCTTCTCTGGCTACACCTTC. It yields the protein CASSLGSRVFSGYTF. The chain uses TRBV5-8 and TRBJ1-2; TRBD1 might be the D (5 bases). The CDR3 spans 15 residues. Germline assignment: CDR1 SGHTS and CDR2 YDEGEE. The V gene lost 0 bases and the J gene lost 7 bases, with 16 bases spanning the gap. The full variable domain, completed using reference TRBV5-8 and TRBJ1-2, is EAGVTQSPTHLIKTRGQQATLRCSPISGHTSVYWYQQALGLGLQFLLWYDEGEERNRGNFPPRFSGRQFPNYSSELNVNALELEDSALYLCASSLGSRVFSGYTFGSGTRLTVV.

The CDR3: CASSTGTGGLNQPQHF. The CDR3 nucleotides are TGTGCCAGTAGTACAGGGACAGGGGGACTCAATCAGCCCCAGCATTTT. This chain links TRBV19 with TRBJ1-5, with 11 nucleotides matching TRBD1. Per germline, CDR1 LNHDA and CDR2 SQIVND (reference sequence). Trimming removed 4 bases from V and 3 bases from J; junction bases left unmatched: 5. This CDR3 is 16 amino acids long.

The genes are TRBV13 and TRBJ1-2, with D unclear. Germline-derived CDR1 and CDR2 are PRHDT and FYEKMQ (reference sequence). The CDR3 spans 16 residues. V shed 7 bases and J shed 3 bases, with 21 bases lying between them. The CDR3 region has the DNA TGTGCCAGCACCCCCGGATCCGGGTTGGAGGACTATGGCTACACCTTC. Translating it yields CASTPGSGLEDYGYTF.

This chain links TRBV4-2 with TRBJ1-1; TRBD1 is a possible D gene (6 bases). The CDR3 has 15 residues. Germline V CDR1 and CDR2: LGHNA, YNFKEQ. V was cut by 0 bases and J by 2 bases, with 10 bases left in between. CDR3 residues: CASSQDAGDNTEAFF. The CDR3 DNA follows: TGTGCCAGCAGCCAAGATGCAGGGGACAACACTGAAGCTTTCTTT.

The chain joins TRBV13 to TRBJ2-3; 7 positions match TRBD1. Trimming cost V 4 bases and J 2 bases; bases outside gene matches: 3. The CDR3 covers 14 residues. Germline-derived CDR1 and CDR2 are PRHDT and FYEKMQ (reference sequence). The CDR3 loop reads CASSWDSYTDTQYF. The CDR3 bases are TGTGCCAGCAGCTGGGACAGCTACACAGATACGCAGTATTTT. The whole variable domain, filled in from reference TRBV13 and TRBJ2-3, reads AAGVIQSPRHLIKEKRETATLKCYPIPRHDTVYWYQQGPGQDPQFLISFYEKMQSDKGSIPDRFSAQQFSDYHSELNMSSLELGDSALYFCASSWDSYTDTQYFGPGTRLTVL.

The chain combines TRBV11-2 with TRBJ1-6; unclear D gene. This CDR3 has 14 residues. In germline, CDR1 is SGHAT, CDR2 FQNNGV. Trimming stripped 3 bases from V and 7 bases from J, with 10 bases between. The CDR3 spells CASSLIGLNSPLHF. Here the CDR3 DNA reads TGTGCCAGCAGCTTGATAGGGCTGAATTCACCCCTCCACTTT.

This chain joins TRBV30 and TRBJ1-4; D is undetermined. CDR1 is GTSNPN, CDR2 SVGIG, per germline (reference sequence). V gave up 4 bases and J gave up 7 bases, with 13 bases separating them. The CDR3 has 13 amino acids. CDR3 bases: TGTGCCTGGACTGATAACCCACCTGAAAAACTGTTTTTT. Translated, it gives CAWTDNPPEKLFF.